The present T cell receptor (beta chain) was sequenced within a study of CD4+ T cells in melanoma. Generated by immunoSEQ multiplex PCR, the TCRdb table keeps only in-frame clones and is missing some. The sample records fewer than 55,000 clones, roughly nine tenths being singletons. Notes on the study in general: In melanoma, neoantigen-specific CD4+ T cells reportedly differed in differentiation state. CD8+ T cell, macrophage and B cell function reportedly correlated with neoantigen-specific CD4+ T cells.

The V gene's germline CDR1 is LNHDA and CDR2 SQIVND (reference sequence). The CDR3 runs to 14 residues. V gave up 4 bases and J gave up 8 bases; unmatched junction bases: 5. This clone has more than one count but fewer than ten. No antigen is known for it. The receptor comes from a human donor with melanoma. V and J are TRBV19 and TRBJ1-4; 9 bases match TRBD1. The specimen was peripheral blood. The CDR3 loop reads CASSRSGQGEKLFF. The CDR3 DNA follows: TGTGCCAGTAGTAGATCAGGACAGGGGGAAAAACTGTTTTTT.